The rows below give T cell receptor beta chains drawn from one sample of a study of regulatory T cells in long-lasting Graves disease. TCRdb reprocessed the multiplex PCR reads via MiXCR and lists one record per CDR3 protein. The sample lists some 340,000 distinct CDR3 sequences, 10% to 15% occurring once. These data were likewise used in another study, on T cells in Graves' hyperthyroidism and ophthalmopathy.

The source material was peripheral blood mononuclear cells (PBMCs), sampled at new diagnosis, from a patient treated with antithyroid drugs. Receptor source: a woman aged 18-29 years with Graves disease. CDR3s include the opening cysteine and the closing phenylalanine or tryptophan. Fields, in order: D gene, J gene, clone size, V gene, CDR3 DNA, CDR3 protein. D genes are given only for firm matches. Where a row states a size, it is once, few, many or the class of an expanded clone; other rows omit it.

d_call: -
j_call: TRBJ1-1
clone_size: few
v_call: TRBV18
cdr3_nt: TGTGCCAGCAGCCCGAGCCAGAACACTGAAGCTTTCTTT
cdr3_aa: CASSPSQNTEAFF

d_call: -
j_call: TRBJ1-1
clone_size: many
v_call: TRBV19
cdr3_nt: TGTGCCAGTAGTATGGCAGGGAGAACTGAAGCTTTCTTT
cdr3_aa: CASSMAGRTEAFF

d_call: -
j_call: TRBJ2-1
clone_size: -
v_call: TRBV19
cdr3_nt: TGTGCCAGTAGTATGGGAGTTTACAATGAGCAGTTCTTC
cdr3_aa: CASSMGVYNEQFF

d_call: -
j_call: TRBJ2-4
clone_size: few
v_call: TRBV10-3
cdr3_nt: TGTGCCATCAGTGAGTCGGGGGAAAACATTCAGTACTTC
cdr3_aa: CAISESGENIQYF

d_call: -
j_call: TRBJ2-3
clone_size: many
v_call: TRBV5-5
cdr3_nt: TGTGCCAGCAGCTTGGGGGCACAGCTCGAAGATACGCAGTATTTT
cdr3_aa: CASSLGAQLEDTQYF

d_call: -
j_call: TRBJ1-4
clone_size: many
v_call: TRBV7-2
cdr3_nt: TGTGCCAGCAGCTTAGGAGGTGCCCAGGGGACTGAAAAACTGTTTTTT
cdr3_aa: CASSLGGAQGTEKLFF

d_call: -
j_call: TRBJ1-1
clone_size: many
v_call: TRBV4-2
cdr3_nt: TGTGCCAGCAGCCTTCGGCACAGGCCTGAAGCTTTCTTT
cdr3_aa: CASSLRHRPEAFF

d_call: -
j_call: TRBJ1-5
clone_size: many
v_call: TRBV6-1
cdr3_nt: TGTGCCAGCAGTGCTGGTCAGTCTCGGGAGCCCCAGCATTTT
cdr3_aa: CASSAGQSREPQHF

d_call: -
j_call: TRBJ2-3
clone_size: many
v_call: TRBV5-5
cdr3_nt: TGTGCCAGCAGTTACGACACTAGCACAGATACGCAGTATTTT
cdr3_aa: CASSYDTSTDTQYF

d_call: -
j_call: TRBJ1-1
clone_size: many
v_call: TRBV6-1
cdr3_nt: TGTGCCAGCAGTGAAGCGCGTGAGGGAGTGGCTGAAGCTTTCTTT
cdr3_aa: CASSEAREGVAEAFF